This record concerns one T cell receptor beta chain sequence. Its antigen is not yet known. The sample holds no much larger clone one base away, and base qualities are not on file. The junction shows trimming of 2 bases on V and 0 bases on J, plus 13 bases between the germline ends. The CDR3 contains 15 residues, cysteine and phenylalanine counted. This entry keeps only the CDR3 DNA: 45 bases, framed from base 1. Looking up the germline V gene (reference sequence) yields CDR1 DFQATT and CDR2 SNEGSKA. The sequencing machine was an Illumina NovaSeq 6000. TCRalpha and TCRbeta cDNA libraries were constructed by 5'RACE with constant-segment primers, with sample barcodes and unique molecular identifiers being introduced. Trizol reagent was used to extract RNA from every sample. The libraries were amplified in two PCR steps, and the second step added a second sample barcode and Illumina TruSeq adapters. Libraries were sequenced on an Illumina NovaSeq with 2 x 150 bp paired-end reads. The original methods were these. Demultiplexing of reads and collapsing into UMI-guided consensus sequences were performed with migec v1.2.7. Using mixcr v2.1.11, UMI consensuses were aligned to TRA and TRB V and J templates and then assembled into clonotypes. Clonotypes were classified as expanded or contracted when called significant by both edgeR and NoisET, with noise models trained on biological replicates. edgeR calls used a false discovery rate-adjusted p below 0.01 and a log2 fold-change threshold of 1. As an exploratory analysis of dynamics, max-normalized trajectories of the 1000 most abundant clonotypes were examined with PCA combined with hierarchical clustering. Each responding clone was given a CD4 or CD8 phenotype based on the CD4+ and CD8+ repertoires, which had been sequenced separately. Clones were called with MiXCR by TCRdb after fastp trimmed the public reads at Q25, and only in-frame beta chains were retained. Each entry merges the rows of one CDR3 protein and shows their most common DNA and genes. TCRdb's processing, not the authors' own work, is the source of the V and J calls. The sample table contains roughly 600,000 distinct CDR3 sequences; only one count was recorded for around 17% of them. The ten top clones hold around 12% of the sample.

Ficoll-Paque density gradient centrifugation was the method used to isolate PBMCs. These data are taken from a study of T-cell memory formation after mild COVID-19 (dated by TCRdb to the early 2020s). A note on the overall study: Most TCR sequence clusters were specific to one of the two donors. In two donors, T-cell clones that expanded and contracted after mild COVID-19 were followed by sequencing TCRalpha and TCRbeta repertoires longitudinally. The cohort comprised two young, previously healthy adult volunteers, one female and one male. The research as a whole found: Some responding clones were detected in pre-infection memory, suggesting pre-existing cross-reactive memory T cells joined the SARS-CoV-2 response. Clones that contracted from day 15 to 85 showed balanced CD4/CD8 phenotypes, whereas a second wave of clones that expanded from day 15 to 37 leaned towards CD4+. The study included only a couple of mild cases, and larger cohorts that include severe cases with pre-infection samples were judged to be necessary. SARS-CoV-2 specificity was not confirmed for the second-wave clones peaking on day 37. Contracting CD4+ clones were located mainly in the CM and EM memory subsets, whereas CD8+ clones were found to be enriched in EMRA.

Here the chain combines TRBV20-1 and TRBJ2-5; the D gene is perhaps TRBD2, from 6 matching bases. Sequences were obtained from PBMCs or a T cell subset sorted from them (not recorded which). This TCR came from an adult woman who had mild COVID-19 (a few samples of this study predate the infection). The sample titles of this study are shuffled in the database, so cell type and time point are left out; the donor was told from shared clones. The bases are TGCAGTGCTAGACCGTTAGCGGTGTACCAAGAGACCCAGTACTTC. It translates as CSARPLAVYQETQYF.